The sequence of this T cell receptor beta chain was determined in a study of cytomegalovirus exposure and HLA in healthy donors. Overall study results and limits: Compared with the approximately 670-donor mean, an Asian-associated ancestry cluster reportedly had fewer N-insertions, according to a later analysis.

In regard to this clone: Antigen: not known.

V lost 5 bases and J 4 bases, leaving 14 bases between the germline ends. The germline CDR1 and CDR2 sequences are SGHTA and FQGNSA. The CDR3 is made up of 14 amino acids. 60 Vbeta and 13 Jbeta primers were used in PCR. Sequenced by immunoSEQ multiplex PCR; TCRdb stores in-frame clones only, minus some. The sample shows more than 100,000 clones, roughly 79% of them seen only once. The chain uses TRBV7-2 and TRBJ1-2; D call uncertain. The TCR sequence derives from a male donor in good health and CMV-seronegative. The sample taken for sequencing was PBMCs. CDR3 DNA: TGTGCCAGCAGCCCCCTACAAGCAGGCTATGGCTACACCTTC. It codes for CASSPLQAGYGYTF. Drawing the rest from reference TRBV7-2 and TRBJ1-2, the complete variable domain is GAGVSQSPSNKVTEKGKDVELRCDPISGHTALYWYRQSLGQGLEFLIYFQGNSAPDKSGLPSDRFSAERTGGSVSTLTIQRTQQEDSAVYLCASSPLQAGYGYTFGSGTRLTVV.